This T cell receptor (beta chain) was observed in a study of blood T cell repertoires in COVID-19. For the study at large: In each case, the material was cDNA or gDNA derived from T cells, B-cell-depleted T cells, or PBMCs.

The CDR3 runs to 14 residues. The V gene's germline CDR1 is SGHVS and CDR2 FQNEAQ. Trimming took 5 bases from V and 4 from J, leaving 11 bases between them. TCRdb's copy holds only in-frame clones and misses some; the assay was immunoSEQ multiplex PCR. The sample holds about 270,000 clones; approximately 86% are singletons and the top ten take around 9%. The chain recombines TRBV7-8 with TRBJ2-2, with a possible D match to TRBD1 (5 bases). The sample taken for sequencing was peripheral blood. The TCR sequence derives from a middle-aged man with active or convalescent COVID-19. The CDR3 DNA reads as TGTGCCAGCAGCCCCAAGGGGCGCACCGGGGAGCTGTTTTTT. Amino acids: CASSPKGRTGELFF.